This TCR beta chain appears in the sequencing data of a study of blood T cell repertoires in COVID-19. For the study at large: Researchers got acute and convalescent COVID-19 samples from the United States, Italy and Spain. T cells, B-cell-depleted T cells, or PBMCs provided the cDNA or gDNA that served as material.

The germline V and J ends were trimmed by 0 bases and 0 bases, with 11 bases remaining between them. This CDR3 spans 16 amino acids. The V gene's germline CDR1 is SGHRS and CDR2 YFSETQ. Authors' methods: Reference gene primers were amplified, and this amplification served to estimate nucleated cell counts. Profiling relied on immunoSEQ multiplex PCR, and the TCRdb table lists in-frame clones only, not all of them. That table is the source of V, J and clone size, and D and trimming were worked out from the DNA. Among approximately 290,000 clones listed, roughly 91% were seen once. In regard to this clone: The same CDR3 arises from other DNA sequences in this sample as well.

This sequence joins TRBV5-1 and TRBJ2-3, with a possible D match to TRBD2 (5 bases). This TCR came from a man aged 25 to 40 with acute or convalescent COVID-19. The source material was peripheral blood. For the CDR3, the DNA is TGCGCCAGCAGCTTGGTCCTAGCAGCTAGCACAGATACGCAGTATTTT. Translated: CASSLVLAASTDTQYF.